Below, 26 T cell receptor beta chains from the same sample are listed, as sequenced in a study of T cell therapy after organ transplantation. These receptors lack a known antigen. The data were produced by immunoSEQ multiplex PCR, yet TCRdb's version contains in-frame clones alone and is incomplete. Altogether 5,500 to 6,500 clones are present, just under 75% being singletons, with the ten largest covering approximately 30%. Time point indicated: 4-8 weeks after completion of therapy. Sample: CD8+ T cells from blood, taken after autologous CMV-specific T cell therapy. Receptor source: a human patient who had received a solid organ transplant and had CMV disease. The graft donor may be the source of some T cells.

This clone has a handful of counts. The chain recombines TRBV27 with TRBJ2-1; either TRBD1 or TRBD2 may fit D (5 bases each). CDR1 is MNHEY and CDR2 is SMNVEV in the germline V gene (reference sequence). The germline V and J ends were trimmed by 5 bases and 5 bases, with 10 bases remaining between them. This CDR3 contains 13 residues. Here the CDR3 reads CASSDRDDNEQFF. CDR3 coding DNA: TGTGCCAGCAGTGACCGGGACGACAATGAGCAGTTCTTC.

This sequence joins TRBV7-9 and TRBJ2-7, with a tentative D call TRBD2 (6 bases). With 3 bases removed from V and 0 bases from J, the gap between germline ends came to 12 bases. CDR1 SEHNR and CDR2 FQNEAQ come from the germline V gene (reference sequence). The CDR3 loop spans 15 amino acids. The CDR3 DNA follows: TGTGCCAGCAGCTTGGGGGGACCTGGCTCCTACGAGCAGTACTTC. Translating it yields CASSLGGPGSYEQYF.

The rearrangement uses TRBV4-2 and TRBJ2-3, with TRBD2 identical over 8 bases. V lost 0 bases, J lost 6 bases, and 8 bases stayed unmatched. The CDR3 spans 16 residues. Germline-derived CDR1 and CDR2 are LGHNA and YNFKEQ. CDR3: CASSQDPSGSGDTQYF. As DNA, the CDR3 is TGTGCCAGCAGCCAAGATCCCAGCGGGAGTGGTGATACGCAGTATTTT.

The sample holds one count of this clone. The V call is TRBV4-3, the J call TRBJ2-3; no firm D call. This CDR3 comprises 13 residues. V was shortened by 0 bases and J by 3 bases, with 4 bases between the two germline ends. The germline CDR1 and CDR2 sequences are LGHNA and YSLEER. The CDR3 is CASSQDVTDTQYF. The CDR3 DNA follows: TGCGCCAGCAGCCAAGATGTGACAGATACGCAGTATTTT.

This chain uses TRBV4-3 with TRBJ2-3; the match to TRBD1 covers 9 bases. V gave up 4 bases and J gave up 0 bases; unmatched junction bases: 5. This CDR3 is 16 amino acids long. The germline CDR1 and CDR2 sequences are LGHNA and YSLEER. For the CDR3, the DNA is TGCGCCAGCAGCCCTGGGACAGGGCGAAGCACAGATACGCAGTATTTT. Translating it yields CASSPGTGRSTDTQYF.

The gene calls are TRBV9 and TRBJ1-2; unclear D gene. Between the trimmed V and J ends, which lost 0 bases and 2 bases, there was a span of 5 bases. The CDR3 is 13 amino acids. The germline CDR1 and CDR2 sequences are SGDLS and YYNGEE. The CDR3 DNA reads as TGTGCCAGCAGCGTAGCCGACAACTATGGCTACACCTTC. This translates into CASSVADNYGYTF.

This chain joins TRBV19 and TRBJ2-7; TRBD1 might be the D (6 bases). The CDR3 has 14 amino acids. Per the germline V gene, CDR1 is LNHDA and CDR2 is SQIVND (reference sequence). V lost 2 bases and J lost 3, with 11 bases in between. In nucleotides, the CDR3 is TGTGCCAGTAGTATAAGGACAGAACACTACGAGCAGTACTTC. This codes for CASSIRTEHYEQYF.

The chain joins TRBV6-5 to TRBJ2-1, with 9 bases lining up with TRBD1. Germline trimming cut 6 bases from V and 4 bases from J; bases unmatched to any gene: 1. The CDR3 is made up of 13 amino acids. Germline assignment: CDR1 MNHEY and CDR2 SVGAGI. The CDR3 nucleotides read TGTGCCAGCAGGGGGACAGGGTACAATGAGCAGTTCTTC. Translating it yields CASRGTGYNEQFF.

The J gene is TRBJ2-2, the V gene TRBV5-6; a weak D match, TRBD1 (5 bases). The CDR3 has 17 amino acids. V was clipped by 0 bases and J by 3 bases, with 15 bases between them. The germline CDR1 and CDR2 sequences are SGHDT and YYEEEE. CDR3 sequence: CASSLAWQGFDTGELFF. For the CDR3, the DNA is TGTGCCAGCAGCTTGGCCTGGCAGGGCTTTGACACCGGGGAGCTGTTTTTT.

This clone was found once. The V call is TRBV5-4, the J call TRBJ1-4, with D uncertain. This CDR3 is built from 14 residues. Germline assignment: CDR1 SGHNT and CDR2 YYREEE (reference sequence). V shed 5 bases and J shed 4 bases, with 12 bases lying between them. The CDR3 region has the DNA TGTGCCAGCAGTTCGGACGGATATAATGAAAAACTGTTTTTT. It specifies CASSSDGYNEKLFF.

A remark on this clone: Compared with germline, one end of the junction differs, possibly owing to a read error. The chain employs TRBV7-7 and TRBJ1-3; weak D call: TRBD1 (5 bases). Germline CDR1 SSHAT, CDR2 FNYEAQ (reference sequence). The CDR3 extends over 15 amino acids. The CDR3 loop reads CASSSGHYSGNTIYF. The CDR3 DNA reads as TGTGCTAGCAGCTCAGGGCACTACTCTGGAAACACCATATATTTT.

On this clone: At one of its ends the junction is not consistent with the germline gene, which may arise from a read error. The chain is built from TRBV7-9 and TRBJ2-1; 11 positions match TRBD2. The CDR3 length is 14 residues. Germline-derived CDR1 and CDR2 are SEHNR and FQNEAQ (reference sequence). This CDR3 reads CASSQRSGRGEQFF. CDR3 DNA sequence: TGCGCCAGCAGCCAACGTAGCGGGAGGGGTGAGCAGTTCTTC.

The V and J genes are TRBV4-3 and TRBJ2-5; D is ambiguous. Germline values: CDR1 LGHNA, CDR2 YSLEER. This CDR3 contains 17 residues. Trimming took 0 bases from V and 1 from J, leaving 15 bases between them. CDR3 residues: CASSQDWQSAGQETQYF. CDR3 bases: TGCGCCAGCAGCCAAGATTGGCAGTCGGCAGGCCAAGAGACCCAGTACTTC.

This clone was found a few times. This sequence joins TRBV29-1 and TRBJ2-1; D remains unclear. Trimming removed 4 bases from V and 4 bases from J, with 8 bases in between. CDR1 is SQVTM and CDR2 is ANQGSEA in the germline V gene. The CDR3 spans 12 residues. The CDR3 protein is CSVADGYNEQFF. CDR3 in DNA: TGCAGCGTTGCGGACGGGTACAATGAGCAGTTCTTC.

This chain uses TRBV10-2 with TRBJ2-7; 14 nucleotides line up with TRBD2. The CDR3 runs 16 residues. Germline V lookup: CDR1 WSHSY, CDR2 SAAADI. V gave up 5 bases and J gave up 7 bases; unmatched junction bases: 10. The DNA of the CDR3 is TGCGCCAGCAGTTCCCCGACTAGCGGGAGGGCCGGGGAGCAGTACTTC. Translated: CASSSPTSGRAGEQYF.

CDR3 sequence (DNA): TGTGCCAGCAGCGCCGAGACCCATTTGGACATTCAGTACTTC. Amino acid sequence: CASSAETHLDIQYF. The chain is built from TRBV7-9 and TRBJ2-4; no reliable D call. CDR1 is SEHNR, CDR2 FQNEAQ, per germline (reference sequence). V was trimmed by 5 bases and J by 8 bases, leaving 16 bases between them. There are 14 residues in the CDR3.

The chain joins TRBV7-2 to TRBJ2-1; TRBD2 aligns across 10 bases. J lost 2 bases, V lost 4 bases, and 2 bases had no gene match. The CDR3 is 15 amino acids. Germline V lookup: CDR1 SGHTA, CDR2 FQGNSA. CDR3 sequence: CASSSGTSAYNEQFF. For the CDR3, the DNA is TGTGCCAGCAGCTCTGGGACTAGCGCCTACAATGAGCAGTTCTTC. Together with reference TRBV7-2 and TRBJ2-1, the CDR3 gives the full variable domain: GAGVSQSPSNKVTEKGKDVELRCDPISGHTALYWYRQSLGQGLEFLIYFQGNSAPDKSGLPSDRFSAERTGGSVSTLTIQRTQQEDSAVYLCASSSGTSAYNEQFFGPGTRLTVL.

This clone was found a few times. The CDR3 DNA follows: TGTGCCAGCAGTTTCGCCTCCTACGAGCAGTACTTC. The encoded protein is CASSFASYEQYF. The V and J genes are TRBV28 and TRBJ2-7; D is undetermined. V gave up 3 bases and J gave up 0 bases, with 3 bases separating them. In germline, CDR1 is MDHEN, CDR2 SYDVKM. The CDR3 totals 12 residues.

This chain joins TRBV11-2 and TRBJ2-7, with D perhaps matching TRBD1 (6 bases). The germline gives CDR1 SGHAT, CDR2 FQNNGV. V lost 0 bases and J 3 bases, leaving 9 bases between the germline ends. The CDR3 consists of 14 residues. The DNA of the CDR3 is TGTGCCAGCAGCTTAGACCGCAGGGGCTACGAGCAGTACTTC. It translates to CASSLDRRGYEQYF.

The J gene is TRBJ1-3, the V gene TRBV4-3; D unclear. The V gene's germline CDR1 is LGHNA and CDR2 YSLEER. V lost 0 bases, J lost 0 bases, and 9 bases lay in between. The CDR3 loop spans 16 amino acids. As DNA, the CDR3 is TGCGCCAGCAGCCAAGATCGCGTGAGCTCTGGAAACACCATATATTTT. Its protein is CASSQDRVSSGNTIYF.

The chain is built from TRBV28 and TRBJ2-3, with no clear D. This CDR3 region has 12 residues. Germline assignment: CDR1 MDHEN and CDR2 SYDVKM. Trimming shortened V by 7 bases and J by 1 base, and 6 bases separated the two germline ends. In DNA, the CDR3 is TGTGCCAGCACCTGGGGCACAGATACGCAGTATTTT. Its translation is CASTWGTDTQYF.

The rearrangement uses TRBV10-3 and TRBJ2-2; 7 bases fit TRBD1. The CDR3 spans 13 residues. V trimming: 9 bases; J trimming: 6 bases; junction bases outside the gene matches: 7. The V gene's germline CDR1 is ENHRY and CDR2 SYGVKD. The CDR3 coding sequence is TGTGCCATGCTGGACAGGTCAGCCGGGGAGCTGTTTTTT. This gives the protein CAMLDRSAGELFF.

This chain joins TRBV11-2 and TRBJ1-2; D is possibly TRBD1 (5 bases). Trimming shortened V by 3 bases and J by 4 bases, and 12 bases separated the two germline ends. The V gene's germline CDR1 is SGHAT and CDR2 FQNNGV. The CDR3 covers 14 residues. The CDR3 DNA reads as TGTGCCAGCAGCTTGGGCGGGACCCTCTATGGCTACACCTTC. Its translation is CASSLGGTLYGYTF. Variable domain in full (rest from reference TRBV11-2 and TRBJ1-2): EAGVAQSPRYKIIEKRQSVAFWCNPISGHATLYWYQQILGQGPKLLIQFQNNGVVDDSQLPKDRFSAERLKGVDSTLKIQPAKLEDSAVYLCASSLGGTLYGYTFGSGTRLTVV.

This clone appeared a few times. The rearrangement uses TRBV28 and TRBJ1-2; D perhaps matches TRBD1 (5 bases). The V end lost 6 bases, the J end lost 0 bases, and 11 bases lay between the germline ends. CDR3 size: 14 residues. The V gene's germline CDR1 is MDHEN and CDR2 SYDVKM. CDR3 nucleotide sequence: TGTGCCAGCAGACCAGGGCTTACTAACTATGGCTACACCTTC. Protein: CASRPGLTNYGYTF.

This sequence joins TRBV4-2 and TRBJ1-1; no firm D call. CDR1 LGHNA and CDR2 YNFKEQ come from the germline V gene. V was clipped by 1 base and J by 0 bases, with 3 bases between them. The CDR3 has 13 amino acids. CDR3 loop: CASSQVLNTEAFF. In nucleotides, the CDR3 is TGTGCCAGCAGCCAAGTCCTGAACACTGAAGCTTTCTTT.

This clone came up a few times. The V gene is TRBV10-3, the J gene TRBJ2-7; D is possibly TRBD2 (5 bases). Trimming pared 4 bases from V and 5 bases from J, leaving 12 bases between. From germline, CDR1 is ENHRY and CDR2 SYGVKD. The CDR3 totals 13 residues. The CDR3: CAISGTGSNEQYF. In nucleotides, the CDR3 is TGTGCCATCAGTGGAACGGGGTCCAACGAGCAGTACTTC.